Listed here are 23 T cell receptor beta chains from one sample, sequenced in a study of cytomegalovirus exposure and HLA in healthy donors. With 60 Vbeta and 13 Jbeta primers, the PCR was carried out. Using immunoSEQ multiplex PCR, the repertoire was profiled, and TCRdb retains in-frame clones only, with some absent. The sample lists some 150,000 clones; approximately 67% were seen once. The sequenced sample consisted of PBMCs. Every receptor here comes from a middle-aged man in good health and CMV-seronegative.

The chain combines TRBV6-1 with TRBJ1-4, with a weak D call TRBD1 (6 bases). Germline CDR1 MNHNS, CDR2 SASEGT. The CDR3 runs 14 residues. V gave up 10 bases and J gave up 4 bases, with 16 bases separating them. CDR3 amino acids: CATLPDSFNEKLFF. CDR3 DNA sequence: TGTGCCACTCTCCCGGACAGCTTTAATGAAAAACTGTTTTTT.

The chain couples TRBV6-5 to TRBJ2-7; 9 bases agree with TRBD1. CDR1 and CDR2 (germline): MNHEY, SVGAGI. The CDR3 has 15 amino acids. V gave up 5 bases and J gave up 7 bases; unmatched junction bases: 12. CDR3 loop: CASSLTPGQGGEQYF. The DNA of the CDR3 is TGTGCCAGCAGTCTTACTCCGGGACAGGGAGGAGAGCAGTACTTC.

This clone was detected only once. The chain employs TRBV4-1 and TRBJ1-2; 7 bases align to TRBD1. V lost 1 base, J lost 8 bases, and 7 bases stayed unmatched. The CDR3 contains 14 residues. Germline V gene lookup returns CDR1 MGHRA and CDR2 YSYEKL. This CDR3 reads CASSQVEGASGYTF. In DNA, the CDR3 is TGCGCCAGCAGCCAAGTGGAGGGGGCGAGCGGCTACACCTTC.

The table lists this clone with a few counts. J is TRBJ2-7 and V is TRBV11-1, with 7 bases that match TRBD1. In germline, CDR1 is SGHAT, CDR2 FQDESV (reference sequence). The V segment lost 5 bases and the J segment 6 bases; nucleotides outside the gene matches: 10. The length of the CDR3 is 14 residues. The CDR3 region has the DNA TGTGCCAGCAGCCGGGACAGACAACTCTCCGAGCAGTACTTC. Protein: CASSRDRQLSEQYF.

A note on this clone: The sample holds other DNA sequences that translate to the same CDR3. The rearrangement links TRBV10-3 to TRBJ1-1; no reliable D call. The CDR3 spans 14 residues. Trimming took 0 bases from V and 1 from J, leaving 6 bases between them. CDR1 and CDR2 from the germline V gene are ENHRY and SYGVKD. The CDR3 DNA sequence: TGTGCCATCAGTGAGTCGTACAGGAACACTGAAGCTTTCTTT. Amino acid sequence: CAISESYRNTEAFF.

The chain is built from TRBV5-8 and TRBJ2-1; 9 bases are a match to TRBD1. With V trimmed by 4 bases and J by 8 bases, 13 bases remained unmatched. Germline V CDR1 and CDR2: SGHTS, YDEGEE. The CDR3 has 16 residues. CDR3 amino acids: CASSVTTGGLLYEQFF. In DNA, the CDR3 is TGTGCCAGCAGCGTGACGACAGGGGGGCTACTGTATGAGCAGTTCTTC.

In its sample, this clone was seen once. Other DNA sequences from this sample encode an identical CDR3 as well. The gene calls are TRBV19 and TRBJ2-5; TRBD2 aligns across 11 bases. This CDR3 contains 14 residues. Germline-derived CDR1 and CDR2 are LNHDA and SQIVND (reference sequence). V was clipped by 5 bases and J by 5 bases; unmatched bases: 4. CDR3 sequence reads: CASSVAGGWETQYF. The CDR3 DNA sequence: TGTGCCAGTAGTGTAGCGGGAGGGTGGGAGACCCAGTACTTC.

The chain has TRBV28 and TRBJ2-1; 8 nucleotides agree with TRBD2. There are 14 residues in the CDR3. Trimming removed 8 bases from V and 1 base from J; junction bases left unmatched: 4. Germline V gene data show CDR1 as MDHEN and CDR2 as SYDVKM. This chain's CDR3 is CASVIAGSYNEQFF. The CDR3 DNA follows: TGTGCCAGCGTTATAGCGGGGTCCTACAATGAGCAGTTCTTC. The full variable domain, rest sourced from reference TRBV28 and TRBJ2-1, is DVKVTQSSRYLVKRTGEKVFLECVQDMDHENMFWYRQDPGLGLRLIYFSYDVKMKEKGDIPEGYSVSREKKERFSLILESASTNQTSMYLCASVIAGSYNEQFFGPGTRLTVL.

This chain connects TRBV19 to TRBJ1-3, with D unresolved. The CDR3 totals 14 residues. Trimming removed 9 bases at V and 0 bases at J, with 12 bases between. Germline CDR1 LNHDA, CDR2 SQIVND (reference sequence). Here the CDR3 DNA reads TGTGCCAGCACTGCGGGGTCCTCTGGAAACACCATATATTTT. This encodes CASTAGSSGNTIYF.

Comment on this clone: This sample includes further DNA sequences coding for the same CDR3. The chain recombines TRBV6-5 with TRBJ2-7; 9 bases are shared with TRBD2. J was trimmed by 3 bases and V by 0 bases; bases with no gene match: 0. Germline CDR1 and CDR2: MNHEY and SVGAGI. There are 14 residues in the CDR3. The CDR3 bases are TGTGCCAGCAGTTACTCGCGGGGGGGCTACGAGCAGTACTTC. Translated, it gives CASSYSRGGYEQYF.

The rearrangement joins TRBV19 to TRBJ1-6; TRBD1 matches at 8 bases. This CDR3 region has 12 residues. CDR1 and CDR2 from the germline V gene are LNHDA and SQIVND (reference sequence). The V and J ends lost 5 bases and 19 bases, in that order; junction bases with no gene match: 10. This chain's CDR3 is CASSPRTGTFHF. CDR3 in DNA: TGTGCCAGTAGTCCCCGGACAGGGACGTTTCACTTT.

The chain recombines TRBV7-3 with TRBJ2-1, with 7 nucleotides matching TRBD2. CDR3 length: 16 residues. Looked up from germline, CDR1 is SGHTA and CDR2 is FQGTGA. V shed 5 bases and J 6 bases; nucleotides not matched to a gene: 13. The CDR3 here is CASSKRGGSGANEQFF. CDR3 DNA: TGTGCCAGCAGCAAGCGGGGCGGGAGTGGGGCCAATGAGCAGTTCTTC. Combining the CDR3 with reference TRBV7-3 and TRBJ2-1 gives the whole variable domain GAGVSQTPSNKVTEKGKYVELRCDPISGHTALYWYRQSLGQGPEFLIYFQGTGAADDSGLPNDRFFAVRPEGSVSTLKIQRTERGDSAVYLCASSKRGGSGANEQFFGPGTRLTVL.

The chain joins TRBV6-5 to TRBJ2-4; D is perhaps TRBD2 (6 bases). Germline loops: CDR1 MNHEY, CDR2 SVGAGI. Between the trimmed V and J ends, which lost 0 bases and 7 bases, there was a span of 7 bases. The CDR3 is 13 residues long. CDR3 sequence: CASSYSGRNIQYF. CDR3 in DNA: TGTGCCAGCAGTTACTCTGGGAGGAACATTCAGTACTTC.

This clone was counted only a few times. This chain connects TRBV7-2 to TRBJ1-2; D uncertain. The germline V gene has CDR1 SGHTA and CDR2 FQGNSA. The V end was cut by 5 bases, the J end by 0 bases, with 13 bases between. CDR3 length: 15 residues. The chain's CDR3 is CASSQTTGANYGYTF. DNA of the CDR3: TGTGCCAGCAGCCAAACTACGGGAGCTAACTATGGCTACACCTTC.

The gene calls are TRBV20-1 and TRBJ1-3; D not certain. V gave up 3 bases and J gave up 4 bases, with 4 bases separating them. The CDR3 contains 11 residues. Germline loops: CDR1 DFQATT, CDR2 SNEGSKA (reference sequence). The CDR3 region has the DNA TGCAGTGCTAGTTCGGGAAACACCATATATTTT. It yields the protein CSASSGNTIYF.

The rearrangement joins TRBV6-4 to TRBJ2-7; TRBD2 matches at 8 bases. The CDR3 length is 16 residues. Trimming at V came to 6 bases and at J to 2 bases, leaving 12 bases not matched to a gene. Germline V CDR1 and CDR2: MRHNA, SNTAGT. The CDR3 reads CASRRSTRGAPYEQYF. For the CDR3, the DNA is TGTGCCAGCAGGAGGTCTACGCGGGGGGCGCCCTACGAGCAGTACTTC.

In this sample, this clone turned up a few times. The V gene is TRBV13, the J gene TRBJ2-5, with 7 bases identical to TRBD1. The assigned J gene may be wrong: the sequence end matches TRBJ2-7 better. The CDR3 extends over 16 amino acids. Germline CDR1 PRHDT, CDR2 FYEKMQ (reference sequence). The CDR3 reads CASSARQGQGFYEQYF. The CDR3 bases are TGTGCCAGCAGCGCCAGACAGGGCCAAGGATTCTACGAGCAGTACTTC.

In regard to this clone: At one boundary the junction diverges from the germline segment, which might be a read error. The chain employs TRBV7-9 and TRBJ1-5, with TRBD1 matching 8 bases. CDR1 SEHNR and CDR2 FQNEAQ come from the germline V gene (reference sequence). The CDR3 is 15 residues long. The CDR3 coding sequence is TGTTCCAGCAGCAGAAGCCAGGGGGCAGGTCAGCCCCAGCATTTT. Translation: CSSSRSQGAGQPQHF.

The chain employs TRBV2 and TRBJ1-1, with TRBD1 matching over 10 bases. J lost 3 bases, V lost 7 bases, and 8 bases had no gene match. The germline gives CDR1 SNHLY, CDR2 FYNNEI. The CDR3 is made up of 15 amino acids. The chain's CDR3 is CASTRDRGLDTEAFF. The CDR3 nucleotides are TGTGCCAGCACCCGGGACAGGGGCTTGGACACTGAAGCTTTCTTT. Full variable domain (remainder filled in from reference TRBV2 and TRBJ1-1): EPEVTQTPSHQVTQMGQEVILRCVPISNHLYFYWYRQILGQKVEFLVSFYNNEISEKSEIFDDQFSVERPDGSNFTLKIRSTKLEDSAMYFCASTRDRGLDTEAFFGQGTRLTVV.

This clone was counted between two and nine times. The same CDR3 also results from other DNA sequences found in this sample. The chain combines TRBV5-1 with TRBJ1-4; the D gene is possibly TRBD1 (5 bases). The CDR3 is 14 residues long. V lost 0 bases and J 4 bases, leaving 7 bases between the germline ends. Germline CDR1 SGHRS, CDR2 YFSETQ. The CDR3 protein is CASSLGQGNEKLFF. In DNA, the CDR3 is TGCGCCAGCAGCTTGGGGCAGGGTAATGAAAAACTGTTTTTT.

This clone came up once. V gene TRBV4-2 combines with J gene TRBJ1-4, with a possible D match to TRBD1 (6 bases). The CDR3 sequence is 15 residues long. Germline V gene data show CDR1 as LGHNA and CDR2 as YNFKEQ. Trimming left V 4 bases short and J 2 bases short, with 11 bases between. The CDR3 protein is CASSPNRVTNEKLFF. The CDR3 nucleotides read TGTGCCAGCAGCCCGAACAGGGTGACTAATGAAAAACTGTTTTTT.

This clone occurred once. The chain couples TRBV7-2 to TRBJ2-5; the match to TRBD2 covers 12 bases. The CDR3 length is 15 residues. V shed 4 bases and J 7 bases; nucleotides not matched to a gene: 7. Germline assignment: CDR1 SGHTA and CDR2 FQGNSA. The CDR3 spells CASSYTSGGPGTQYF. Here the CDR3 DNA reads TGTGCCAGCAGCTACACTAGCGGGGGGCCCGGGACCCAGTACTTC.

The chain is built from TRBV14 and TRBJ1-1; 8 bases align to TRBD1. Germline lookup yields CDR1 SGHDN and CDR2 FVKESK. The CDR3 is 13 amino acids. With V trimmed by 5 bases and J by 4 bases, 3 bases remained unmatched. The CDR3: CASSSDRGTEAFF. Written as DNA, the CDR3 is TGTGCCAGCAGCTCTGACAGGGGCACTGAAGCTTTCTTT.